This T cell receptor (beta chain) was identified in a study of beta chain features in type 1 diabetes. General observations from the study: Researchers reported that naive, central memory and Treg TCRB repertoires appeared more similar in patients than in healthy donors. All four CD4+ subsets of Type 1 diabetes patients contained TCRB CDR3s that were moderately but significantly shorter.

The table lists this clone with a few counts. The antigen is undetermined. Blood was drawn once from each donor into heparinised tubes. The draws averaged roughly 120 mL. Expressed TCRB transcripts were sequenced because the isolated RNA had all been reverse transcribed beforehand. Repertoires were generated with immunoSEQ multiplex PCR, while TCRdb's copy carries only in-frame clones and drops some. The table shows 300,000 to 350,000 clones, with about a tenth occurring only once. Germline V gene data show CDR1 as LGHNA and CDR2 as YSLEER. With 2 bases clipped from V and 7 bases from J, the junction kept 8 bases outside the gene matches. The CDR3 runs to 15 residues.

Sequences were obtained from central memory CD4+ T cells from blood. The clonotype originates from a man aged 25-40 years with type 1 diabetes. The chain joins TRBV4-3 to TRBJ2-1; 7 nucleotides agree with TRBD2. CDR3 DNA: TGCGCCAGCAGCCAATCACTAGCGCCCACTAATGAGCAGTTCTTC. Translating it yields CASSQSLAPTNEQFF.